This T cell receptor (beta chain) was retrieved from a study of blood T cells in healthy people across ages. Looked up from germline, CDR1 is SEHNR and CDR2 is FQNEAQ (reference sequence). The V and J ends lost 1 base and 0 bases, in that order; junction bases with no gene match: 5. This CDR3 spans 16 amino acids. Using a J-beta primer mix together with a sample-barcoded 5' primer, a second PCR was run for roughly 6 to 12 cycles. TCRdb reprocessed the 5' RACE reads with MiXCR, giving one entry per CDR3 protein. The table records approximately 800,000 distinct CDR3 sequences, just under 25% of them present only once. This clonotype appeared a few times. This sample was shared with a second study, whose subject was T cells of mothers and their children.

Sequenced input: blood. This sequence originates from a boy between 10 and 17 years old in good health. This chain uses TRBV7-9 with TRBJ2-7; TRBD2 agrees at 8 bases. In nucleotides, the CDR3 is TGTGCCAGCAGCTTAGAGTCGGGAGGGAGCTCCTACGAGCAGTACTTC. Translation gives CASSLESGGSSYEQYF.